This T cell receptor beta chain was recorded in a study of cytomegalovirus exposure and HLA in healthy donors. Findings and caveats of the study: Cytomegalovirus-associated status was assigned to about 180 TCR beta chains. It was assumed in the presence/absence analyses that sequencing depth was roughly uniform across donors. For TCR beta chains, V- and J-gene trimming was later linked to a missense DCLRE1C variant.

Details on this clone: The antigen remains unidentified.

After removal of 3 bases from V and 4 bases from J, the junction contained 5 bases not matched to a gene. Per the germline V gene, CDR1 is LGHNT and CDR2 is FRNRAP. This CDR3 spans 14 amino acids. The PCR had 60 Vbeta and 13 Jbeta primers. Authors' methods: Per a later analysis, the number of unique TCR beta chains was 75 million to 90 million, of which about 10 million were shared. The assay was immunoSEQ multiplex PCR, and TCRdb's table has in-frame clones only and misses some. D and trimming come from the DNA, and the V and J calls and clone size come from that table. The sample has some 89,000 clones, 78% seen once.

The receptor was derived from a woman aged 40 to 50 in good health and CMV-seropositive. The sequenced sample was PBMCs. This chain connects TRBV12-5 to TRBJ2-5, with TRBD1 matching over 7 bases. CDR3 in DNA: TGTGCTAGTGGTTTTCCACAGGGGATAGAGACCCAGTACTTC. Amino acids: CASGFPQGIETQYF.